The 6 T cell receptor beta chains in this list originate from one sample, sequenced in a study of tumor-infiltrating lymphocytes in primary liver carcinoma. In addition to blood RNA drawn from unsorted whole blood, germline DNA was extracted. Synthesis of TCR beta cDNA was carried out from 500 ng total RNA with a constant-region primer. What produced the TCR beta libraries was three nested multiplex PCR rounds using slightly modified ARM-PCR. In the first two PCR rounds, TRBV1-TRBV30 forward primers were paired with a C-beta reverse primer, and each round lasted approximately 10 cycles. TCRdb ran MiXCR on the multiplex PCR reads and lists one entry per CDR3 protein. The table records about 210,000 distinct CDR3 sequences, 65% of them present only once. The sequenced sample was peripheral blood. The origin of the receptors is a woman aged 55-69 years with primary liver carcinoma and hepatitis B virus infection.

This clonotype was observed a few times. The V gene is TRBV28, the J gene TRBJ1-5; D ambiguous. The CDR3 contains 14 residues. The germline V gene encodes CDR1 MDHEN and CDR2 SYDVKM. The V end lost 7 bases, the J end lost 2 bases, and 12 bases lay between the germline ends. The CDR3 coding sequence is TGTGCCAGCACTTGGGGTCGGGGCAATCAGCCCCAGCATTTT. Its translation is CASTWGRGNQPQHF.

Worth noting for this clonotype: This may be a read error: a much more frequent sequence differs by one nucleotide. This chain uses TRBV5-1 with TRBJ1-1; 8 nucleotides match TRBD1. Germline V gene data show CDR1 as SGHRS and CDR2 as YFSETQ. This CDR3 contains 16 residues. The CDR3 is CASSSRGRGLSTETFF. CDR3 coding DNA: TGCGCCAGCAGTAGCAGGGGGCGCGGGTTGTCCACTGAAACTTTCTTT.

In DNA, the CDR3 is TGTGCCAGTAGCGTGTATGAGGGTAACTACTGGCAGTACTTC. Its translation: CASSVYEGNYWQYF. The chain links TRBV11-2 to TRBJ2-7; possible D gene TRBD2, 5 bases. The V end was cut by 9 bases, the J end by 9 bases, with 24 bases between. From germline, CDR1 is SGHAT and CDR2 FQNNGV. The CDR3 is 14 amino acids.

The rearrangement links TRBV19 to TRBJ2-5, with TRBD2 matching over 12 bases. Looked up from germline, CDR1 is LNHDA and CDR2 is SQIVND (reference sequence). Germline trimming cut 8 bases from V and 5 bases from J; bases unmatched to any gene: 3. This CDR3 is 13 amino acids long. The CDR3 DNA is TGTGCCAGTGCACTAGCGGGAGGCGAGACCCAGTACTTC. Translated: CASALAGGETQYF.

On this clonotype itself: Just one base apart from a much larger clone, this may be a read error. V gene TRBV29-1 combines with J gene TRBJ1-2; D unresolved. V gave up 6 bases and J gave up 2 bases, with 7 bases separating them. Germline V gives CDR1 SQVTM, CDR2 ANQGSEA. The CDR3 has 11 residues. The CDR3 loop is CSVRNNYGYTF. DNA of the CDR3: TGCAGCGTGCGAAACAACTATGGCTACACCTTC.

To note about this clonotype: The junction differs from germline at one of its ends, possibly a read error. The chain carries TRBV6-1 and TRBJ1-1; D ambiguous. The length of the CDR3 is 12 residues. CDR1 and CDR2 from the germline V gene are MNHNS and SASEGT. The CDR3 DNA reads TGTGCAAGCAGTGACGGGGTTACTGAAGCTTTCTTT. Protein product: CASSDGVTEAFF.